These T cell receptor beta chains were read from a single sample in a study of blood T cell repertoires in COVID-19. Some clones are missing from TCRdb's copy, which holds only in-frame ones; the method was immunoSEQ multiplex PCR. The sample holds some 200,000 clones, around 87% seen once. Sequencing was carried out using peripheral blood. The source is a man between 40 and 49 years old with active or convalescent COVID-19. The CDR3 runs from the conserved cysteine through the conserved F or W. The D gene is left open where the match is weak. Part of the rows lack a size; the others show once, few, many or a class for expanded clones.

cdr3_length	d_call	v_call	clone_size	j_call	cdr3_aa	cdr3_nt
14	.	TRBV6-2/TRBV6-3	once	TRBJ1-5	CASSSTQGNQPQHF	TGTGCCAGCAGTTCCACCCAGGGCAATCAGCCCCAGCATTTT
17	.	TRBV28	.	TRBJ1-1	CASRREVGKTMNTEAFF	TGTGCCAGCAGACGCGAAGTCGGGAAAACCATGAACACTGAAGCTTTCTTT
15	.	TRBV4-1	few	TRBJ1-3	CASSPQELAGNTIYF	TGCGCCAGCAGCCCGCAAGAGTTGGCTGGAAACACCATATATTTT
14	.	TRBV15	.	TRBJ1-2	CATSRDGTTYGYTF	TGTGCCACCAGCAGAGATGGGACAACTTATGGCTACACCTTC
11	.	TRBV20-1	.	TRBJ1-2	CSARSVYGYTF	TGCAGTGCTAGATCGGTCTATGGCTACACCTTC
16	TRBD1	TRBV9	.	TRBJ2-3	CASSVTSGQGADTQYF	TGTGCCAGCAGCGTAACCTCGGGACAGGGAGCGGATACGCAGTATTTT
15	.	TRBV19	.	TRBJ1-4	CASSIQGATNEKLFF	TGTGCCAGTAGTATCCAGGGTGCAACTAATGAAAAACTGTTTTTT
15	TRBD2	TRBV5-5	.	TRBJ2-1	CASSPGSSGGREQFF	TGTGCCAGCAGCCCCGGGTCTAGCGGGGGCCGGGAGCAGTTCTTC
13	.	TRBV11-1	once	TRBJ2-1	CASSRDSFGEQFF	TGTGCCAGCAGCCGCGACTCCTTCGGGGAGCAGTTCTTC
15	TRBD1	TRBV25-1	.	TRBJ1-1	CASSQTRGTNTEAFF	TGTGCCAGCAGTCAGACCAGGGGGACGAACACTGAAGCTTTCTTT
15	TRBD1	TRBV6-5	.	TRBJ1-1	CASSYGTGVTTEAFF	TGTGCCAGCAGTTACGGGACAGGGGTGACCACTGAAGCTTTCTTT
15	.	TRBV3-1/TRBV3-2	few	TRBJ2-2	CASSQFQANTGELFF	TGTGCCAGCAGCCAGTTTCAGGCTAACACCGGGGAGCTGTTTTTT
13	.	TRBV7-3	.	TRBJ1-1	CASSTGLNTEAFF	TGTGCCAGCAGTACGGGGTTGAACACTGAAGCTTTCTTT
16	.	TRBV12-5	.	TRBJ2-3	CASGSWTAPNTDTQYF	TGTGCTAGTGGTTCCTGGACTGCCCCTAACACAGATACGCAGTATTTT
15	.	TRBV6-4	.	TRBJ1-1	CASSPRGGMNTEAFF	TGTGCCAGCAGCCCCCGGGGCGGGATGAACACTGAAGCTTTCTTT
19	.	TRBV7-3	.	TRBJ1-3	CASSPPQQGLEDSGNTIYF	TGTGCCAGCAGCCCCCCTCAACAGGGTTTAGAGGACTCTGGAAACACCATATATTTT
14	.	TRBV5-4	.	TRBJ2-3	CASSQKLSADTQYF	TGTGCCAGCAGCCAAAAGCTCAGCGCAGATACGCAGTATTTT
16	TRBD1	TRBV7-2	.	TRBJ2-2	CASSQTGAPHTGELFF	TGTGCCAGCAGTCAAACAGGGGCTCCGCACACCGGGGAGCTGTTTTTT
12	.	TRBV12-3/TRBV12-4	.	TRBJ1-1	CASSSIPGVAFF	TGTGCCAGCAGTTCGATCCCCGGGGTAGCTTTCTTT
15	TRBD1	TRBV2	.	TRBJ2-7	CATTDRVPLSYEQYF	TGTGCCACTACGGACAGGGTTCCCCTCTCCTACGAGCAGTACTTC
11	.	TRBV2	.	TRBJ2-3	CASSQKDTQYF	TGTGCCAGCAGTCAAAAAGATACGCAGTATTTT
15	TRBD1	TRBV7-6	.	TRBJ2-1	CASSFRDRDEDEQFF	TGTGCCAGCAGCTTTCGGGACAGGGATGAAGATGAGCAGTTCTTC
16	TRBD1	TRBV5-1	.	TRBJ2-2	CASSLAGGLDTGELFF	TGCGCCAGCAGCTTGGCAGGGGGATTGGACACCGGGGAGCTGTTTTTT
15	.	TRBV19	once	TRBJ1-2	CASSVSRGSASGYTF	TGTGCCAGTAGTGTCTCCAGGGGCTCGGCTAGTGGCTACACCTTC
11	.	TRBV6-6	.	TRBJ1-1	CASTKNTEAFF	TGTGCCAGCACTAAGAACACTGAAGCTTTCTTT
15	.	TRBV5-7	.	TRBJ2-3	CASSAPGHLADTQYF	TGTGCCAGCAGCGCACCGGGACATTTGGCAGATACGCAGTATTTT
13	.	TRBV5-1	.	TRBJ2-5	CASSFPYQETQYF	TGCGCCAGCAGCTTTCCGTACCAAGAGACCCAGTACTTC
15	TRBD1	TRBV6-5	many	TRBJ1-1	CASRSRQGVDTEAFF	TGTGCCAGCAGGTCAAGACAGGGGGTGGACACTGAAGCTTTCTTT
14	TRBD1	TRBV7-2	.	TRBJ2-7	CASRLGQGAYEQYF	TGTGCCAGCAGACTCGGACAGGGCGCCTACGAGCAGTACTTC
15	TRBD2	TRBV28	.	TRBJ2-5	CASSPVTSAGETQYF	TGTGCCAGCAGCCCAGTGACTAGCGCAGGCGAGACCCAGTACTTC
13	.	TRBV7-8	.	TRBJ1-1	CASSSRLNTEAFF	TGTGCCAGCAGCTCTCGTTTGAACACTGAAGCTTTCTTT
13	.	TRBV6-2/TRBV6-3	.	TRBJ1-6	CASSDRTGSPLHF	TGTGCCAGCAGTGACAGAACTGGTTCACCCCTCCACTTT
15	TRBD2	TRBV7-9	.	TRBJ2-5	CASSPSGAGWETQYF	TGTGCCAGCAGCCCCAGCGGGGCCGGCTGGGAGACCCAGTACTTC
14	TRBD1	TRBV6-5	.	TRBJ2-1	CASGRDRGWNEQFF	TGTGCCAGCGGAAGGGACAGGGGGTGGAATGAGCAGTTCTTC
16	TRBD1	TRBV29-1	.	TRBJ2-4	CSVAGTGGLAKNIQYF	TGCAGCGTGGCCGGGACAGGGGGCTTAGCCAAAAACATTCAGTACTTC
15	TRBD1	TRBV19	.	TRBJ2-1	CASSTGQGERGEQFF	TGTGCCAGTAGTACTGGACAGGGCGAACGGGGTGAGCAGTTCTTC
15	.	TRBV11-2	.	TRBJ2-7	CASSLSDTLPYEQYF	TGTGCCAGCAGCCTCTCGGACACCTTACCCTACGAGCAGTACTTC
17	TRBD1	TRBV7-2	.	TRBJ1-2	CASSLDPTGQGRKGYTF	TGTGCCAGCAGCTTAGATCCGACGGGACAGGGGCGGAAAGGCTACACCTTC
19	.	TRBV6-4	.	TRBJ1-4	CATPIPSHTSAETNEKLFF	TGTGCCACTCCCATTCCCAGCCACACCTCGGCGGAAACTAATGAAAAACTGTTTTTT
18	.	TRBV18	.	TRBJ2-6	CASSRAGPDITGANVLTF	TGTGCCAGCTCACGGGCGGGCCCAGACATTACTGGGGCCAACGTCCTGACTTTC
11	.	TRBV2	.	TRBJ1-2	CASGGVYGYTF	TGTGCCAGCGGTGGAGTCTATGGCTACACCTTC
16	.	TRBV13	.	TRBJ2-1	CASSLAGRGIWDEQFF	TGTGCCAGCAGCTTAGCGGGCCGGGGGATATGGGATGAGCAGTTCTTC
16	TRBD2	TRBV5-1	.	TRBJ2-7	CASSLGLAGGTYEQYF	TGCGCCAGCAGCCTTGGACTAGCGGGGGGTACCTACGAGCAGTACTTC